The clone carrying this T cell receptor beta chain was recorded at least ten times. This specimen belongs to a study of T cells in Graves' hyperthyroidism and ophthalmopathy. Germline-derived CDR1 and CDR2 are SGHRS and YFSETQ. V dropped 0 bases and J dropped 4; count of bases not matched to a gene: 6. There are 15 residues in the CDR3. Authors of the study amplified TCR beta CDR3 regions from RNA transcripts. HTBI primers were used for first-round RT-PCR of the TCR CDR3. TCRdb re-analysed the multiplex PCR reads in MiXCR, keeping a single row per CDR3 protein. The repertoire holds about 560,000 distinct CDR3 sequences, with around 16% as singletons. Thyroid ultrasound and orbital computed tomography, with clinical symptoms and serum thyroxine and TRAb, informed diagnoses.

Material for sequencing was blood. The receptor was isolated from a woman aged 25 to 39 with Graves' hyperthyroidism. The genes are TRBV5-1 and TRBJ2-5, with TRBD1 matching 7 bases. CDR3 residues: CASSLGPTGRETQYF. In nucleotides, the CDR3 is TGCGCCAGCAGCTTGGGGCCGACAGGGAGAGAGACCCAGTACTTC.